This TCR beta chain appears in the sequencing data of a study of blood T cell repertoires in COVID-19 (dated by TCRdb to the early 2020s). About the investigation overall: Samples covering the acute and convalescent phases of COVID-19 were provided by collaborators in the United States, Italy and Spain. The material from the prospective study consisted of cDNA or gDNA derived from T cells, B-cell-depleted T cells, or PBMCs. Subjects who had been exposed to COVID-19, were actively infected with it, or had recovered from it provided the deeply sampled blood TCRbeta repertoires that made up the dataset. The repertoires were released in a freely available public database meant as a resource for research on the immune response to SARS-CoV-2. Samples came from the ongoing ImmuneRACE study (first 160 participants) plus 1,254 subjects from 6 global collaborators. Nearly every sample came with metadata listing a de-identified subject ID, COVID-19 status, age in years and sex. Where HLA class I and class II types were available, the types were taken from metadata supplied by the sample provider, not from assay-based typing.

TCRbeta CDR3 regions were amplified from genomic DNA using the immunoSEQ Assay, a bias-controlled multiplex PCR. Under the source paper's analysis protocol: The number of nucleated cells in each sample was estimated by amplification of reference gene primers within the assay. To quantify the absolute abundance of each unique TCRbeta CDR3 rearrangement, sequence reads were collapsed and filtered. For each sample, productive Simpson clonality was calculated as the square root of Simpson's diversity index across productive rearrangements. What TCRdb holds here is the immuneACCESS table cut down to in-frame rearrangements. Part of the clones is not present; checked against another copy, under half of the missing clones reflect an unresolved V gene, and the others are unexplained. V, J and clone size are those of that table, while D and trimming were read from the DNA. In this sample the table shows fewer than 300,000 clones, roughly 85% of which occur a single time. 2.5% of the sample is taken by the ten largest.

Enrolling through a virtual design, the prospective study's participants ranged in age from about 18 to 89 years and lived across 24 United States geographic areas. Cohort assignment in the prospective study relied on participant-reported clinical history from a screening survey and a study questionnaire. For ImmuneRACE Cohort 3, a participant was defined as recovered based on two consecutive negative NP/OP PCR tests, clearance by a healthcare professional, or resolution of symptoms. Mobile phlebotomists in the prospective study collected whole blood, serum and a nasopharyngeal or oropharyngeal swab from every participant. Prospective study participants could optionally give additional blood draws and questionnaires over a roughly two-month period. Before DNA extraction, blood samples from the prospective study were shipped at room temperature or frozen. Here is what the overall study found, with its caveats: How much clinical and demographic metadata was included differed by source and by participant, and the metadata was provided uncurated.

On this clone: Its target antigen remains unknown. No much larger clone is present one base from it, and per-base qualities are unavailable.

From a lookup of the germline V gene, CDR1 and CDR2 are SGHAT and FQNNGV. Reading from cysteine to phenylalanine, the CDR3 counts 11 amino acids. The retained sequence is limited to the CDR3, 33 bases, with the frame set at the first base. The V and J ends are trimmed by 5 bases and 7 bases, leaving 6 bases between them. This sequence was found in a woman aged 45-59 years who had recovered from COVID-19. The specimen was PBMCs or T cells enriched from blood (not recorded which). The rearrangement joined TRBV11-2 to TRBJ2-4; the D gene cannot be named for sure. The CDR3 corresponds to CASSESNIQYF. The DNA sequence follows: TGTGCCAGCAGCGAGTCGAACATTCAGTACTTC. With the portions outside the CDR3 filled from the reference TRBV11-2 and TRBJ2-4 genes, the complete variable region becomes EAGVAQSPRYKIIEKRQSVAFWCNPISGHATLYWYQQILGQGPKLLIQFQNNGVVDDSQLPKDRFSAERLKGVDSTLKIQPAKLEDSAVYLCASSESNIQYFGAGTRLSVL.